The rows below give T cell receptor beta chains drawn from one sample of a study of blood T cell repertoires in COVID-19. Repertoires were generated with immunoSEQ multiplex PCR, while TCRdb's copy carries only in-frame clones and drops some. The profile shows some 200,000 clones, approximately 79% of them singletons. Sequenced material: peripheral blood. The receptors derive from a man younger than 40 with active or convalescent COVID-19. Each CDR3 is given with its conserved first and last residue. A D gene is named only where the DNA matches it firmly. Expanded clones get a size class; other rows say once, few or many, or leave the size out.

D	V	J	size	DNA	CDR3
NA	TRBV7-9	TRBJ2-4	once	TGTGCCAGCAGCCTTTATAACTTGGAAAACATTCAGTACTTC	CASSLYNLENIQYF
NA	TRBV29-1	TRBJ2-1	NA	TGCAGCGTCGCAGGGCAGGGCAGCGGGTACAATGAGCAGTTCTTC	CSVAGQGSGYNEQFF
TRBD2	TRBV10-3	TRBJ2-5	NA	TGTGCCATCAGTGATTACGGGGGGGAGACCCAGTACTTC	CAISDYGGETQYF
NA	TRBV19	TRBJ1-2	once	TGTGCCAGTAGTGTTGCCCCTCGAGAGGGTGGCTACACCTTC	CASSVAPREGGYTF
NA	TRBV4-3	TRBJ1-1	NA	TGCGCCAGCAGCCAATGGGTGTCGGGCACTGAAGCTTTCTTT	CASSQWVSGTEAFF
NA	TRBV7-2	TRBJ2-3	NA	TGTGCCAGCAGCTTCCAGGCAAGTGGCACAGATACGCAGTATTTT	CASSFQASGTDTQYF
NA	TRBV18	TRBJ1-4	NA	TGTGCCAGCTCATTAGGTCGTAGGGGCAATGAAAAACTGTTTTTT	CASSLGRRGNEKLFF
TRBD2	TRBV7-6	TRBJ2-3	NA	TGTGCCAGCAGCAAAGGGACTAGCGGGGTGCGGCTAGATACGCAGTATTTT	CASSKGTSGVRLDTQYF
NA	TRBV18	TRBJ1-2	NA	TGTGCCAGCTCTCCGGACAGCCGGTATGGCTACACCTTC	CASSPDSRYGYTF
NA	TRBV19	TRBJ1-1	NA	TGTGCCAGTAGTATTCCCGGCACTGAAGCTTTCTTT	CASSIPGTEAFF
NA	TRBV28	TRBJ1-2	NA	TGTGCCAGCAGTACCGTTTCAACAGTTTATGGCTACACCTTC	CASSTVSTVYGYTF
NA	TRBV27	TRBJ2-3	few	TGTGCCAGCAGTTTGAACCTGGGGGCGAGCACAGATACGCAGTATTTT	CASSLNLGASTDTQYF
TRBD1	TRBV16	TRBJ1-5	few	TGTGCCAGCAGCCAATCGGGACAGGCCGACCAAGGGCCCCAGCATTTT	CASSQSGQADQGPQHF
NA	TRBV10-3	TRBJ1-3	NA	TGTGCCATCACCGAGCCCAATACAGGGTCCGGAGGAAACACCATATATTTT	CAITEPNTGSGGNTIYF
TRBD2	TRBV4-1	TRBJ2-5	NA	TGCGCCAGCAGCCACCTAATAGCGGGGGGGGAAGAGACCCAGTACTTC	CASSHLIAGGEETQYF
NA	TRBV28	TRBJ2-1	NA	TGTGCCAGCAGTTTTGATAGTAACAATGAGCAGTTCTTC	CASSFDSNNEQFF
NA	TRBV10-3	TRBJ1-2	NA	TGTGCCATCAGTGAGAGGGAGGGGAGTGGCTACACCTTC	CAISEREGSGYTF
NA	TRBV6-2/TRBV6-3	TRBJ2-7	NA	TGTGCCAGCAGTTACGCGGGGCCAGGAGAGCAGTACTTC	CASSYAGPGEQYF
TRBD2	TRBV6-2/TRBV6-3	TRBJ2-7	NA	TGTGCCAGCAGTTACTCGGGTCACGGACTAGCGGGAGAGAATGAGCAGTACTTC	CASSYSGHGLAGENEQYF
TRBD1	TRBV7-9	TRBJ1-1	NA	TGTGCCAGCAGCTTAGCAAATGCCGGGACAGGCTTTCAGAACACTGAAGCTTTCTTT	CASSLANAGTGFQNTEAFF
NA	TRBV4-3	TRBJ2-7	NA	TGCGCCAGCAGCGACGGATGGCAGGGCCCCTACGAGCAGTACTTC	CASSDGWQGPYEQYF
TRBD1	TRBV4-1	TRBJ1-2	NA	TGCGCCAGCAGCCAGGGGACAGGGGCGAACTATGGCTACACCTTC	CASSQGTGANYGYTF
NA	TRBV7-6	TRBJ1-1	NA	TGTGCCAGCAGCCAGACTCCAGCGGAGAACACTGAAGCTTTCTTT	CASSQTPAENTEAFF
NA	TRBV7-2	TRBJ1-1	NA	TGTGCCAGCAGCTTATGGACATCCCTTGCAGCTTTCTTT	CASSLWTSLAAFF
TRBD2	TRBV10-3	TRBJ2-3	once	TGTGCCATCAGTTCAGCCGGGACTAGCGGCACAGATACGCAGTATTTT	CAISSAGTSGTDTQYF
NA	TRBV7-2	TRBJ1-1	NA	TGTGCCAGCAGCGCAAGACAGGCCACTGAAGCTTTCTTT	CASSARQATEAFF
TRBD1	TRBV9	TRBJ1-1	NA	TGTGCCAGCAGCCCCCAAGACAGGGAAGACACTGAAGCTTTCTTT	CASSPQDREDTEAFF
NA	TRBV19	TRBJ2-2	NA	TGTGCCAGTAGTATCGGAGGTATGGAGGTCACCGGGGAGCTGTTTTTT	CASSIGGMEVTGELFF
TRBD1	TRBV7-2	TRBJ2-5	NA	TGTGCCAGCAGCTCCCGGACAGGGGCGGAGACCCAGTACTTC	CASSSRTGAETQYF
TRBD1	TRBV7-2	TRBJ1-6	NA	TGTGCCAGCAGCCACCCCGACAGGGCCCCCTCCTATAATTCACCCCTCCACTTT	CASSHPDRAPSYNSPLHF
TRBD1	TRBV29-1	TRBJ2-7	NA	TGCAGCGTTGTTACCCACGGCCCGGGACAGGGCTTTACTACCTACGAGCAGTACTTC	CSVVTHGPGQGFTTYEQYF
NA	TRBV27	TRBJ2-6	NA	TGTGCCAGCAGTTTACTGCGGGTCGGACTGCCCCTGGCCGGGGCCAACGTCCTGACTTTC	CASSLLRVGLPLAGANVLTF
NA	TRBV5-5	TRBJ1-5	NA	TGTGCCAGCAGCGGTGGACGGGAGAATCAGCCCCAGCATTTT	CASSGGRENQPQHF
NA	TRBV7-7	TRBJ2-3	NA	TGTGCTAGCAGCTTAGGCAGGACAGATACGCAGTATTTT	CASSLGRTDTQYF
TRBD1	TRBV7-9	TRBJ1-1	NA	TGTGCCAGCAGACGGGACAGGGGGAACATGAACACTGAAGCTTTCTTT	CASRRDRGNMNTEAFF
NA	TRBV19	TRBJ1-5	NA	TGTGCCAGTAAAGCACAGGAGCCTTATCAGCCCCAGCATTTT	CASKAQEPYQPQHF
NA	TRBV19	TRBJ1-1	NA	TGTGCCAGTAGTATCCGGGGGAGGGGAACTGAAGCTTTCTTT	CASSIRGRGTEAFF
TRBD1	TRBV6-5	TRBJ1-3	NA	TGTGCCAGCAGCCCCGGGACAGGGATAAACACCATATATTTT	CASSPGTGINTIYF
TRBD2	TRBV18	TRBJ2-3	NA	TGTGCCAGCTCACCACCCGCTAGCGGGAGCACAGATACGCAGTATTTT	CASSPPASGSTDTQYF
TRBD2	TRBV9	TRBJ2-5	NA	TGTGCCAGCGGAACCGGGACTAAAGAGACCCAGTACTTC	CASGTGTKETQYF
NA	TRBV10-1	TRBJ2-3	NA	TGCGCCAGCAGTGAGCCTGAAACAGGGACAGATACGCAGTATTTT	CASSEPETGTDTQYF
NA	TRBV6-4	TRBJ2-2	NA	TGTGCCAGCAGTAGCGGGAACACCGGGGAGCTGTTTTTT	CASSSGNTGELFF
TRBD1	TRBV10-1	TRBJ2-2	NA	TGCGCCAGCAGTGAGTTAACCTCTGGGGACAGGACCACCGGGGAGCTGTTTTTT	CASSELTSGDRTTGELFF
TRBD1	TRBV19	TRBJ2-6	NA	TGTGCCACTAGGACAGGGGCGTCAGCCGGGGCCAACGTCCTGACTTTC	CATRTGASAGANVLTF
NA	TRBV7-9	TRBJ1-2	once	TGTGCCAGCAGCTTAGCCCCCCCGACGCGGCCGAGTAGCTATGGCTACACCTTC	CASSLAPPTRPSSYGYTF
TRBD2	TRBV6-5	TRBJ2-5	NA	TGTGCCAGCAGTTCCCCCCGGACTAGAGAGACCCAGTACTTC	CASSSPRTRETQYF
TRBD1	TRBV5-1	TRBJ1-6	NA	TGCGCCAGCAGCTTGGTCGCACAGGGGAATTCACCCCTCCACTTT	CASSLVAQGNSPLHF
TRBD1	TRBV7-8	TRBJ1-2	NA	TGTGCCAGCAGCTTTCCGGGACAGGGGGCTGTAGGCTACACCTTC	CASSFPGQGAVGYTF
TRBD2	TRBV19	TRBJ2-1	NA	TGTGCCAGTAGCCGGGGGGGGGCGAGCAACAATGAGCAGTTCTTC	CASSRGGASNNEQFF
TRBD2	TRBV5-1	TRBJ2-1	NA	TGCGCCAGCAGCCTAACTGGGACTAGCGGGTTCTATGAGCAGTTCTTC	CASSLTGTSGFYEQFF
NA	TRBV10-3	TRBJ1-1	NA	TGTGCCATCAGACCACAGGAGAAACTAATGAACACTGAAGCTTTCTTT	CAIRPQEKLMNTEAFF
TRBD2	TRBV28	TRBJ2-7	NA	TGTGCCAGCAGTACCCACGGCGGGAGTGCCTACGAGCAGTACTTC	CASSTHGGSAYEQYF
NA	TRBV2	TRBJ1-2	NA	TGTGCCAGCAGTGACAGGGTGGGCTATGGCTACACCTTC	CASSDRVGYGYTF
TRBD2	TRBV7-3	TRBJ2-2	NA	TGTGCCAGCAGCTCGCATACACTAGCGGGAGACACCGGGGAGCTGTTTTTT	CASSSHTLAGDTGELFF
NA	TRBV19	TRBJ2-5	once	TGTGCCAGTAGTATAGACCCCGCTATAAGCCAAGAGACCCAGTACTTC	CASSIDPAISQETQYF
TRBD1	TRBV2	TRBJ1-2	NA	TGTGCCAGCATTCGCGGGACAGACAACTATGGCTACACCTTC	CASIRGTDNYGYTF
NA	TRBV6-5	TRBJ1-1	NA	TGTGCCACTATGCTGAGTGAGAACACTGAAGCTTTCTTT	CATMLSENTEAFF
NA	TRBV6-5	TRBJ1-4	NA	TGTGCCAGCAGTTACGGGCCAGCGGAGAGTAATGAAAAACTGTTTTTT	CASSYGPAESNEKLFF
NA	TRBV4-1	TRBJ1-6	NA	TGCGCCAGCAGCCTCCCAGGACGGGGGGGGAAGGATAATTCACCCCTCCACTTT	CASSLPGRGGKDNSPLHF